This TCR beta chain was sequenced during a study of T cell responses to AZD1222 COVID-19 vaccine. Findings and caveats of the study: Unmutated variant regions are reportedly the target of nearly half of TCRs that are spike-specific.

Trimming left V 4 bases short and J 1 base short, with 15 bases between. Germline lookup yields CDR1 KGHDR and CDR2 SFDVKD. The CDR3 contains 17 residues. Some clones are missing from TCRdb's copy, which holds only in-frame ones; the method was immunoSEQ multiplex PCR. The table includes roughly 100,000 clones, roughly 90% detected once. Details on this clone: What it binds is unknown.

The chain joins TRBV24-1 to TRBJ2-2; D is possibly TRBD2 (5 bases). This TCR was recovered from an adult in good health. Sequencing used peripheral blood, obtained on day 0 of AZD1222 vaccination. This CDR3 is CATSDSLRGLNTGELFF. CDR3 bases: TGTGCCACCAGTGACTCTCTTAGAGGGTTGAACACCGGGGAGCTGTTTTTT.